The sequence of this T cell receptor beta chain was determined in a study of identical twins (dated by TCRdb to about 2016). Background for the entire study: The study deep-sequenced TCR alpha and beta repertoires from monozygotic twins, unrelated adults of various ages and cord blood to test whether fetal clonotypes persist. To rule out contamination, the twin experiments were replicated at different times with different library preparation protocols. Results and caveats for the whole study, not just this receptor: Fewer insertions were carried by abundant cord blood beta clonotypes, a similar but weaker trend appeared in young adult naive repertoires, and no such trend appeared in memory repertoires. Invariant T cells such as MAIT and iNKT could partly confound zero-insertion analyses, although diverse VJ usage argued against such confounding for most clonotypes. Because the same donors could not be followed over many years, conclusions were based on cross-sectional statistical analysis. Out-of-frame TCR alpha sharing in monozygotic twins was systematically underestimated by recombination models, whereas sharing between unrelated individuals was in agreement with the recombination models. Out-of-frame TCR alpha sequences shared between twins showed an excess of low generation-probability sequences compared with coincidental sharing between unrelated individuals. Excess twin sharing in beta out-of-frame sequences was weaker because fewer shared sequences lowered the signal-to-noise ratio.

Worth noting for this clonotype: It lacks a known antigen. The input lacks base qualities; no much larger clone sits a single base away.

V lost 1 base and J lost 2 bases; the stretch between them is 12 bases long. CDR1 and CDR2 are drawn from the germline V gene: SGHTA, FQGTGA. CDR3 length: 16 amino acids, cysteine to phenylalanine. The CDR3 DNA has 48 bases and is translated from base 1. All donors were healthy Caucasians. Three pairs of female monozygotic twins, all aged about 18 to 30 years, were included in the twin cohort. The RNA used for TCR libraries was isolated from peripheral blood mononuclear cells. To prepare the library, 5' RACE was applied. Sequencing was performed on an Illumina HiSeq 2000. Template switching introduced a universal primer binding site; the final cDNA contained a unique molecular identifier, enabling accurate counting of TCR cDNA molecules. Specific primers in the conserved constant-segment region were used to synthesize first-strand cDNA for TCR alpha and beta chains. To control for contamination, every cDNA library carried two barcodes: a SMART-Mk sample barcode plus Illumina barcodes. TruSeq adapter sequences and Illumina sample barcodes were added in two successive PCR steps. Sequencing of the TCR alpha and beta cDNA libraries was done on the Illumina HiSeq platform using custom primers. The authors' analysis ran thus. Raw reads were processed with MiGEC to extract unique molecular identifiers, and MiXCR was used to determine CDR3 positions. Recombination models were inferred per individual with the repgenHMM and IGoR tools using an EM algorithm. Shared clonotypes were analyzed with the tcR package in R, and sharing was normalized by the product of cloneset sizes. To study raw recombination free of thymic and clonal selection effects, out-of-frame nonproductive sequences were analyzed. TCRdb applied fastp at Q25 and MiXCR to the public reads, then kept only in-frame beta chains. Rows merge per CDR3 protein into single entries with the most common DNA and genes. The V and J calls come from TCRdb's annotation, not from the publication. Here the sample has about 890,000 distinct CDR3 sequences; approximately 13% occur a single time. Of the sample, 1.5% to 2% falls within the top ten clones.

These same data were also listed under a study on yellow fever vaccine responses in identical twins. As that second paper reports: According to the authors, in identical twins the way T cells responded to vaccination appeared partly convergent and partly personalized. In identical twins, the study followed T cell clones that responded to the vaccine with precision.

The material sequenced was PBMCs. The V gene is TRBV7-3 and the J gene is TRBJ2-1; the D gene remains uncertain. This receptor was identified in a woman between 18 and 29 years old in good health. The CDR3 loop reads CASSLSPEAAYNEQFF. The DNA is as follows: TGTGCCAGCAGCTTAAGCCCCGAGGCAGCCTACAATGAGCAGTTCTTC.